This T cell receptor (beta chain) came from a study of T cells in Graves' hyperthyroidism and ophthalmopathy. In its sample, this clonotype was seen many times. Its antigen is not identified. The junction had 12 bases not matched to a gene; V was cut back by 5 bases and J by 7 bases. The CDR3 loop spans 16 amino acids. Germline V gives CDR1 MDHEN, CDR2 SYDVKM. RNA transcripts were the template for amplifying TCR beta CDR3 regions. The HTBI primer set served for first-round RT-PCR of the TCR CDR3. TCRdb re-called the multiplex PCR reads with MiXCR, one entry per CDR3 protein. The sample holds 480,000 or so distinct CDR3 sequences; 46% are singletons and the top ten take around 44%. The study left out patients who had uncontrolled infection, other autoimmune disease, pregnancy or lactation. General observations from the study: With a median lead of approximately six months before onset, the model predicted ophthalmopathy. A model built on 13 V-J features separated ophthalmopathy from stable hyperthyroidism.

The chain combines TRBV28 with TRBJ2-7; 12 bases match TRBD1. The sequence derives from an adult woman with Graves' disease, either hyperthyroidism or ophthalmopathy (not recorded which). Sequencing input: peripheral blood or thyroid tissue (not recorded which). CDR3 nucleotides: TGTGCCAGCAGTCTCCCGGGACAGGGGGCCGTGTGGGAGCAGTACTTC. Translation: CASSLPGQGAVWEQYF.